The sample holds a few counts of the clone carrying this TCR beta chain. This record comes from a study of blood T cells in healthy people across ages. Using a J-beta primer mix together with a sample-barcoded 5' primer, a second PCR was run for about 6 to 11 cycles. Each CDR3 protein is one row after TCRdb ran MiXCR on the 5' RACE reads. This sample has about 800,000 distinct CDR3 sequences, with just under 25% found just once. The CDR3 sequence is 15 residues long. V lost 0 bases, J lost 2 bases, and 11 bases lay in between. Per germline, CDR1 LNHNV and CDR2 YYDKDF (reference sequence). At least 6.5 million PBMCs were isolated per sample. Extractions gave at least 5.5 micrograms of total RNA per sample. Separately, the same data were catalogued under a study of T cells of mothers and their children. This second report adds: Mother-child pairs who were related displayed a slightly higher overlap than unrelated pairs, a difference that was non-significant.

J is TRBJ2-7 and V is TRBV15; D call uncertain. The specimen sequenced was blood. The sequence was collected from a boy between 5 and 17 years old in good health. The CDR3 sequence is CATSRDPFGTYEQYF. The CDR3 nucleotides read TGTGCCACCAGCAGAGATCCGTTCGGAACCTACGAGCAGTACTTC.